This TCR beta chain derives from a study of blood T cell repertoires in COVID-19. As for the study in general: Collection of acute and convalescent COVID-19 samples took place in the United States, Italy and Spain.

The CDR3 extends over 13 amino acids. Germline V gene data show CDR1 as MDHEN and CDR2 as SYDVKM. V dropped 5 bases and J dropped 6; count of bases not matched to a gene: 4. Authors' methods: Quantification of nucleated cells was approximated via reference gene primer amplification. Generated by immunoSEQ multiplex PCR, the TCRdb table keeps only in-frame clones and is missing some. The V and J calls and the clone size are those of that table, but D and trimming were determined from the DNA. The table lists 120,000 or so clones, 80% of them singletons. Sequencing was performed on peripheral blood. The J gene is TRBJ1-5, the V gene TRBV28, with 7 bases matching TRBD1. This TCR was sampled from a man between 65 and 85 years old with acute or convalescent COVID-19. In DNA form, the CDR3 reads TGTGCCAGCAGTGTGACAGGGTTTCAGCCCCAGCATTTT. Translating it yields CASSVTGFQPQHF.